The clone carrying this TCR beta chain appeared once. The antigen is undetermined. A read error may produce the germline difference seen at one junction end. This entry is derived from a study of cytomegalovirus exposure and HLA in healthy donors. Study-wide results and caveats: Follow-up analysis later connected one missense variant in DCLRE1C with trimming of TCR beta V- and J-genes.

Donors consisted of healthy bone marrow donors. Though probably carrying unrecorded immune exposures, donors were nominally healthy at sampling. Researchers ran the PCR with 60 Vbeta and 13 Jbeta primers. Assay: immunoSEQ multiplex PCR; the TCRdb copy retains only in-frame clones and omits some. The sample includes more than 65,000 clones, around 76% of them seen just once. This CDR3 is built from 16 residues. Germline-derived CDR1 and CDR2 are SQVTM and ANQGSEA. The TCR originated in a man between 18 and 35 years old in good health and CMV-seropositive. The genes are TRBV29-1 and TRBJ2-3; 10 nucleotides align to TRBD2. Sample: PBMCs. Here the CDR3 DNA reads TGCAGCGTGGAAGCGGGAGGGCCGAATTCGGCAGATACGCAGTATTTT. This gives the protein CSVEAGGPNSADTQYF.